The 25 T cell receptor beta chains in this list originate from one sample, sequenced in a study of cytomegalovirus exposure and HLA in healthy donors. The PCR ran on 60 Vbeta and 13 Jbeta primers. Libraries were prepared by immunoSEQ multiplex PCR; TCRdb keeps only in-frame clonotypes and omits some of them. In the table there are 200,000 or so clones, approximately 88% of which are singletons. Material for sequencing was PBMCs. Every receptor here comes from a boy aged 2 to 9 in good health and CMV-seronegative.

The chain joins TRBV19 to TRBJ2-3, with 8 bases matching TRBD1. Germline CDR1 and CDR2: LNHDA and SQIVND (reference sequence). This CDR3 contains 19 residues. V was clipped by 5 bases and J by 3 bases; unmatched bases: 19. CDR3 sequence: CASSGPGQELGSFTDTQYF. The CDR3, as DNA: TGTGCCAGTAGTGGTCCGGGACAGGAGCTAGGTTCCTTTACAGATACGCAGTATTTT.

The table lists this clone with a few counts. The chain employs TRBV5-6 and TRBJ1-1, with a weak D call TRBD1 (5 bases). Germline CDR1 reads SGHDT; CDR2 reads YYEEEE. The CDR3 extends over 13 amino acids. V shed 4 bases and J shed 6 bases, with 13 bases lying between them. CDR3 in DNA: TGTGCCAGCAGCGGGGGGGGTCGCCCTGAAGCTTTCTTT. It encodes CASSGGGRPEAFF.

V usage is TRBV11-1 and J usage is TRBJ2-1; 14 bases are a match to TRBD2. Germline V gene lookup returns CDR1 SGHAT and CDR2 FQDESV (reference sequence). The CDR3 covers 18 residues. V lost 5 bases, J lost 2 bases, and 8 bases stayed unmatched. The CDR3 loop is CASSRTGLAGGAYNEQFF. CDR3 nucleotide sequence: TGTGCCAGCAGCCGCACAGGACTAGCGGGGGGTGCCTACAATGAGCAGTTCTTC.

The V gene is TRBV9, the J gene TRBJ2-3, with no clear D. This CDR3 is 16 amino acids long. Trimming pared 0 bases from V and 0 bases from J, leaving 11 bases between. Germline-derived CDR1 and CDR2 are SGDLS and YYNGEE. The CDR3 nucleotides are TGTGCCAGCAGCGTAGCGGTATTTTCTAGCACAGATACGCAGTATTTT. This sequence encodes CASSVAVFSSTDTQYF.

The gene calls are TRBV19 and TRBJ1-5; 9 bases fit TRBD1. This CDR3 comprises 15 residues. Germline CDR1 reads LNHDA; CDR2 reads SQIVND (reference sequence). V lost 7 bases to trimming and J lost 11 bases; unmatched junction nucleotides: 15. Written as DNA, the CDR3 is TGTGCCAGTACCCCCGGGACAGGGTATATGATGGCCCAGCATTTT. Protein product: CASTPGTGYMMAQHF.

The chain is built from TRBV2 and TRBJ2-1, with TRBD2 identical over 8 bases. Germline lookup yields CDR1 SNHLY and CDR2 FYNNEI. With V trimmed by 6 bases and J by 2 bases, 6 bases remained unmatched. The CDR3 is made up of 15 amino acids. The CDR3 loop reads CASRAGAGAYNEQFF. The CDR3 bases are TGTGCCAGCAGGGCCGGAGCGGGAGCCTACAATGAGCAGTTCTTC.

This chain links TRBV2 with TRBJ1-5; weak D call: TRBD1 (6 bases). V dropped 2 bases and J dropped 6 bases, with 14 bases sitting between them. Germline CDR1 SNHLY, CDR2 FYNNEI. This CDR3 has 15 residues. CDR3: CASSEWGGAGQPQHF. The CDR3 DNA reads as TGTGCCAGCAGTGAATGGGGGGGCGCGGGTCAGCCCCAGCATTTT.

The V gene is TRBV6-1, the J gene TRBJ2-2; tentatively, D is TRBD2 (6 bases). V shed 6 bases and J shed 5 bases, with 13 bases lying between them. From germline, CDR1 is MNHNS and CDR2 SASEGT. The CDR3 loop spans 14 amino acids. The CDR3 protein is CASRGVGGTGELFF. The DNA of the CDR3 is TGTGCCAGCAGAGGGGTCGGGGGAACCGGGGAGCTGTTTTTT.

The chain joins TRBV19 to TRBJ1-3; 7 bases map to TRBD1. The CDR3 has 15 residues. The V gene end was trimmed by 5 bases and the J gene end by 2 bases; junction bases not matched to a gene: 6. CDR1 LNHDA and CDR2 SQIVND come from the germline V gene (reference sequence). CDR3 residues: CASSFYGTAGNTIYF. The DNA for the CDR3 is TGTGCCAGTAGTTTCTACGGGACAGCTGGAAACACCATATATTTT.

J is TRBJ2-7 and V is TRBV12-5, with D maybe TRBD2 (6 bases). The length of the CDR3 is 14 residues. CDR1 LGHNT and CDR2 FRNRAP come from the germline V gene. Trimming shortened V by 1 base and J by 4 bases, and 11 bases separated the two germline ends. The DNA for the CDR3 is TGTGCTAGTGGTTTGGGCGGGGCCGTATACGAGCAGTACTTC. Translation gives CASGLGGAVYEQYF. Filled out from reference TRBV12-5 and TRBJ2-7, the complete variable domain reads DARVTQTPRHKVTEMGQEVTMRCQPILGHNTVFWYRQTMMQGLELLAYFRNRAPLDDSGMPKDRFSAEMPDATLATLKIQPSEPRDSAVYFCASGLGGAVYEQYFGPGTRLTVT.

The chain uses TRBV2 and TRBJ2-5, with a possible D match to TRBD2 (5 bases). CDR1 is SNHLY and CDR2 is FYNNEI in the germline V gene. The CDR3 covers 14 residues. V lost 0 bases, J lost 5 bases, and 10 bases lay in between. The CDR3, as DNA: TGTGCCAGCAGTGAAGCTGGAGGTTGGGAGACCCAGTACTTC. Its protein is CASSEAGGWETQYF.

This clone was seen a few times. J is TRBJ1-1 and V is TRBV6-5, with D possibly being TRBD1 (5 bases). Trimming shortened V by 6 bases and J by 0 bases, and 11 bases separated the two germline ends. The CDR3 totals 14 residues. Germline CDR1 is MNHEY and CDR2 is SVGAGI. Written as DNA, the CDR3 is TGTGCCAGCAGCTTCCGGACACTGAACACTGAAGCTTTCTTT. Translating it yields CASSFRTLNTEAFF.

This chain connects TRBV2 to TRBJ1-2, with 8 bases lining up with TRBD1. Germline V gives CDR1 SNHLY, CDR2 FYNNEI. V was pared by 7 bases and J by 8 bases, with 12 bases of the junction left unmatched. The CDR3 sequence is 14 residues long. The CDR3 bases are TGTGCCAGCAATCTGGACAGGGCCCTTGGGGGCTACACCTTC. This translates into CASNLDRALGGYTF.

The V call is TRBV7-3, the J call TRBJ2-1, with TRBD1 as a possible D gene (6 bases). V was clipped by 4 bases and J by 1 base, with 11 bases between them. Looked up from germline, CDR1 is SGHTA and CDR2 is FQGTGA. CDR3 length equals 15 residues. In DNA form, the CDR3 reads TGTGCCAGCAGCTCGACAGGCCTATCCTACAATGAGCAGTTCTTC. It yields the protein CASSSTGLSYNEQFF.

The CDR3 nucleotides are TGCGCCAGCAGCGATAACAGGGGAACTAATGAAAAACTGTTTTTT. It specifies CASSDNRGTNEKLFF. The rearrangement joins TRBV5-1 to TRBJ1-4; 7 bases match TRBD1. In germline, CDR1 is SGHRS, CDR2 YFSETQ. V shed 4 bases and J 1 base; nucleotides not matched to a gene: 4. The CDR3 has 15 amino acids.

The chain couples TRBV15 to TRBJ2-7; no definite D call. The germline V gene encodes CDR1 LNHNV and CDR2 YYDKDF (reference sequence). Trimming stripped 4 bases from V and 3 bases from J, with 10 bases between. There are 13 residues in the CDR3. Written as DNA, the CDR3 is TGTGCCACCAGCATTGGCGGTATCTACGAGCAGTACTTC. This gives the protein CATSIGGIYEQYF.

This clone has more than one count but fewer than ten. CDR3: CASSDSGGTDTQYF. CDR3 nucleotide sequence: TGTGCCAGCAGTGACAGCGGGGGGACTGATACGCAGTATTTT. The gene calls are TRBV25-1 and TRBJ2-3; 9 bases are a match to TRBD2. Germline V gives CDR1 MGHDK, CDR2 SYGVNS. The V segment lost 3 bases and the J segment 6 bases; nucleotides outside the gene matches: 4. The CDR3 totals 14 residues.

The chain links TRBV29-1 to TRBJ2-5; D possibly corresponds to TRBD2 (5 bases). The CDR3 is 12 amino acids. Germline V CDR1 and CDR2: SQVTM, ANQGSEA. Between the trimmed V and J ends, which lost 5 bases and 13 bases, there was a span of 20 bases. The CDR3 loop is CSVLGVDRDTYF. The CDR3 nucleotides read TGCAGCGTTTTGGGTGTGGACCGGGATACGTACTTC.

The chain links TRBV19 to TRBJ2-4; 8 nucleotides line up with TRBD1. Germline CDR1 is LNHDA and CDR2 is SQIVND (reference sequence). The CDR3 consists of 15 residues. J gave up 6 bases and V 3 bases, and 7 bases lay outside the gene matches. The CDR3, as DNA: TGTGCCAGTAGTATTTACAGGGGGTCGGGAAACATTCAGTACTTC. This sequence encodes CASSIYRGSGNIQYF.

The chain links TRBV25-1 to TRBJ1-2; TRBD1 might be the D (6 bases). The CDR3 length is 12 residues. Germline V gives CDR1 MGHDK, CDR2 SYGVNS. V lost 4 bases, J lost 6 bases, and 9 bases lay in between. CDR3 in amino acids: CASSAQGNGYTF. The DNA of the CDR3 is TGTGCCAGCAGTGCCCAGGGGAATGGCTACACCTTC.

V and J are TRBV19 and TRBJ2-7; TRBD2 matches at 8 bases. The V segment lost 6 bases and the J segment 5 bases; nucleotides outside the gene matches: 3. The CDR3 length is 12 residues. CDR1 and CDR2 (germline): LNHDA, SQIVND (reference sequence). As DNA, the CDR3 is TGTGCCAGTAGGTCGGGGGGGAACGAGCAGTACTTC. Protein: CASRSGGNEQYF.

The chain couples TRBV9 to TRBJ2-1; 8 bases map to TRBD2. Germline-derived CDR1 and CDR2 are SGDLS and YYNGEE. The CDR3 runs 14 residues. The J segment lost 7 bases and the V segment lost 3 bases, leaving 6 bases of the junction unmatched. The CDR3 DNA reads TGTGCCAGCAGCGAGGAGCGGGGGTTGAATGAGCAGTTCTTC. This codes for CASSEERGLNEQFF. Based on the CDR3 plus reference TRBV9 and TRBJ2-1, the full variable domain is DSGVTQTPKHLITATGQRVTLRCSPRSGDLSVYWYQQSLDQGLQFLIQYYNGEERAKGNILERFSAQQFPDLHSELNLSSLELGDSALYFCASSEERGLNEQFFGPGTRLTVL.

Comments on this clone: An end of the junction does not agree with germline; a read error may underlie this. Other DNA sequences within the sample encode an identical CDR3. The rearrangement links TRBV9 to TRBJ1-5; D ambiguous. The CDR3 spans 13 residues. Germline CDR1 and CDR2: SGDLS and YYNGEE. CDR3 sequence: CASSVGSNQPQHF. The CDR3, as DNA: TGTGCCAGCAGCGTGGGCAGCAATCAGCCTCAGCATTTC.

The genes are TRBV9 and TRBJ2-6; 7 nucleotides align to TRBD1. CDR3 length equals 18 residues. CDR1 SGDLS and CDR2 YYNGEE come from the germline V gene. The V and J ends lost 4 bases and 0 bases, in that order; junction bases with no gene match: 10. The CDR3 DNA sequence: TGTGCCAGCAGCCCGTGGGACAGACACTACTCTGGGGCCAACGTCCTGACTTTC. This sequence encodes CASSPWDRHYSGANVLTF.

The genes are TRBV6-6 and TRBJ2-1; D is undetermined. Germline V CDR1 and CDR2: MNHNY, SVGAGI (reference sequence). V lost 4 bases to trimming and J lost 2 bases, with 15 bases between them. The CDR3 has 16 residues. The CDR3 is CASSSTRHRTYNEQFF. In nucleotides, the CDR3 is TGTGCCAGCAGTTCAACAAGACACCGAACCTACAATGAGCAGTTCTTC.